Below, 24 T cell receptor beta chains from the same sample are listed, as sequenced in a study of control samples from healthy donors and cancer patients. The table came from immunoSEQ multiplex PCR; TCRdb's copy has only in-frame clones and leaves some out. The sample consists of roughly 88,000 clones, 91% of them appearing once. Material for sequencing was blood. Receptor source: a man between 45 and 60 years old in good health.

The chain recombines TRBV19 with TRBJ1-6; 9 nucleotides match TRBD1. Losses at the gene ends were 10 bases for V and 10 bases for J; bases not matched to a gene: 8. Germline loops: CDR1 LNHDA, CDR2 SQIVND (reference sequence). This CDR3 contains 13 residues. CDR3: CATSDRGGSPLHF. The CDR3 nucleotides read TGTGCCACCTCGGACAGGGGCGGCTCACCCCTCCACTTT.

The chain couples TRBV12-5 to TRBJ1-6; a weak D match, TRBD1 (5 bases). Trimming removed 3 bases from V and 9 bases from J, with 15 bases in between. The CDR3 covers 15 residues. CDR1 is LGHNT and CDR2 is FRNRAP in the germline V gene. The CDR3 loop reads CASGFSGAVGSPLHF. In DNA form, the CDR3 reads TGTGCTAGTGGTTTTTCCGGGGCCGTGGGTTCACCCCTCCACTTT.

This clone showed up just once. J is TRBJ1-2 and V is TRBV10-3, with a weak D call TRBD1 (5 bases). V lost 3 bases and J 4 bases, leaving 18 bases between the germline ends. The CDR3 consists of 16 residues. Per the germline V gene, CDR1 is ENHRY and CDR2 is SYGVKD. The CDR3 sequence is CAISDPTQGAGYGYTF. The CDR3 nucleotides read TGTGCCATCAGTGATCCCACACAAGGGGCGGGCTATGGCTACACCTTC.

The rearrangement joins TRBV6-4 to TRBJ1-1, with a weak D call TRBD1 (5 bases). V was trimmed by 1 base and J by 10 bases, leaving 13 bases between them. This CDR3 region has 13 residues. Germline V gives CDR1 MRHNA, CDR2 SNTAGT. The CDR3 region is CASSDLPGSGAFF. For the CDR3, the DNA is TGTGCCAGCAGTGACTTACCAGGGAGTGGAGCTTTCTTT.

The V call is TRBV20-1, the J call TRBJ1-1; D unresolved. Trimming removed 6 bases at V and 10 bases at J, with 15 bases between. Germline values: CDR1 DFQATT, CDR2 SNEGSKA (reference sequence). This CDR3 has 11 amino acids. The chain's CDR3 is CSAKSDLGAFF. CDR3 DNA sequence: TGCAGTGCCAAATCCGACCTTGGAGCTTTCTTT.

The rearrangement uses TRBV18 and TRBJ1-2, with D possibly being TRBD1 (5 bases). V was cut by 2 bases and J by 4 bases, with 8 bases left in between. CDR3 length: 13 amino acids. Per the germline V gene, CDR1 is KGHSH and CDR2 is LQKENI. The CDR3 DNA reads TGTGCCAGCTCACCATCGGGGCCCTATGGCTACACCTTC. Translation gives CASSPSGPYGYTF. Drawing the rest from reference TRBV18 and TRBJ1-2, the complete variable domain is NAGVMQNPRHLVRRRGQEARLRCSPMKGHSHVYWYRQLPEEGLKFMVYLQKENIIDESGMPKERFSAEFPKEGPSILRIQQVVRGDSAAYFCASSPSGPYGYTFGSGTRLTVV.

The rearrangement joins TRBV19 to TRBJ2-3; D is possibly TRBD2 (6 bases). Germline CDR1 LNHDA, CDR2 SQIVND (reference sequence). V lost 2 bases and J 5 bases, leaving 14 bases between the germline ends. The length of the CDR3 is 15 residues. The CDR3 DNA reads TGTGCCAGTAGTATAATGGTGGGAGGTGGAGATACGCAGTATTTT. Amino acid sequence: CASSIMVGGGDTQYF. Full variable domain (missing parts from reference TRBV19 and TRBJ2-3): DGGITQSPKYLFRKEGQNVTLSCEQNLNHDAMYWYRQDPGQGLRLIYYSQIVNDFQKGDIAEGYSVSREKKESFPLTVTSAQKNPTAFYLCASSIMVGGGDTQYFGPGTRLTVL.

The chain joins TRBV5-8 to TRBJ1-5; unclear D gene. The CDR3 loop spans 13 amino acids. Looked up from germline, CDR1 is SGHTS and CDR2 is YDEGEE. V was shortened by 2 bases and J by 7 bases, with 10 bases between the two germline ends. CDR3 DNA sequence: TGTGCCAGCAGCTTAGCGGAGGGACAGCCCCAGCATTTT. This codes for CASSLAEGQPQHF. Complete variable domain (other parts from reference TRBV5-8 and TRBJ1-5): EAGVTQSPTHLIKTRGQQATLRCSPISGHTSVYWYQQALGLGLQFLLWYDEGEERNRGNFPPRFSGRQFPNYSSELNVNALELEDSALYLCASSLAEGQPQHFGDGTRLSIL.

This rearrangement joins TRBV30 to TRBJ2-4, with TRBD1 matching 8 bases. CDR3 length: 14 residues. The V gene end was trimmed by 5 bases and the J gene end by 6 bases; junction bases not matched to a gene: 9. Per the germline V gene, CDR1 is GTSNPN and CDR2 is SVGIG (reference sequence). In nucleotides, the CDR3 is TGTGCCTGGGACAGGGGAAGCTGGGGAAACATTCAGTACTTC. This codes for CAWDRGSWGNIQYF.

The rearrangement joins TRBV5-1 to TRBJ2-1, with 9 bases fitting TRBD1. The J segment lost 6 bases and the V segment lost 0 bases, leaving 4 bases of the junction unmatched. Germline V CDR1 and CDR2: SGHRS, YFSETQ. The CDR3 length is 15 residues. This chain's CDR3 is CASSLDEDRGNEQFF. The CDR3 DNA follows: TGCGCCAGCAGCTTGGACGAGGACAGGGGCAATGAGCAGTTCTTC.

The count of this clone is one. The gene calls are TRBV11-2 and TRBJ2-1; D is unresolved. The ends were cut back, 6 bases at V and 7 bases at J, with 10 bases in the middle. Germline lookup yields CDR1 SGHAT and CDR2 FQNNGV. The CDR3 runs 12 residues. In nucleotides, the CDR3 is TGTGCCAGCAGATCCCAACAGAATGAGCAGTTCTTC. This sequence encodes CASRSQQNEQFF.

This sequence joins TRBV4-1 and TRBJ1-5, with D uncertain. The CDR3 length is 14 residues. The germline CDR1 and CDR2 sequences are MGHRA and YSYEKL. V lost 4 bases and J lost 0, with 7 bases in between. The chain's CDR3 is CASSLDGSNQPQHF. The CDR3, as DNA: TGCGCCAGCAGCCTTGACGGTAGCAATCAGCCCCAGCATTTT.

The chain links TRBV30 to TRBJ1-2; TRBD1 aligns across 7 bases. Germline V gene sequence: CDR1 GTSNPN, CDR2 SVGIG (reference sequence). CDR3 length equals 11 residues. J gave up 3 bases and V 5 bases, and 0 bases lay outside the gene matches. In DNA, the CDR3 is TGTGCCTGGGACAGGGACTATGGCTACACCTTC. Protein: CAWDRDYGYTF.

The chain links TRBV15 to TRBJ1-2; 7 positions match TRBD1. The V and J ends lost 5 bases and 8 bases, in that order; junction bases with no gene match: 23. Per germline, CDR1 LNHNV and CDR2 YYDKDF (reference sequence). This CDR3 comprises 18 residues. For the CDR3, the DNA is TGTGCCACCAGCCCCAAAGGGACAGCCGGCGGTGGGTATGGGGGCTACACCTTC. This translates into CATSPKGTAGGGYGGYTF.

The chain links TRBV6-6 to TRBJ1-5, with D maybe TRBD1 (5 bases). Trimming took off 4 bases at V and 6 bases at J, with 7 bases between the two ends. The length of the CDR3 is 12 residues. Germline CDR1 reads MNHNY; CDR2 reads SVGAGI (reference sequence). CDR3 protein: CASSSGLQPQHF. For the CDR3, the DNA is TGTGCCAGCAGTTCGGGACTTCAGCCCCAGCATTTT.

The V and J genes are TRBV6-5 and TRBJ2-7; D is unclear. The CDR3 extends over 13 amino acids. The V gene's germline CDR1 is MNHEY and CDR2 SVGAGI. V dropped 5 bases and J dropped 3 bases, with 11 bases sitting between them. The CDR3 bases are TGTGCCAGCAGTCCCCGGGCCTACTACGAGCAGTACTTC. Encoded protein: CASSPRAYYEQYF.

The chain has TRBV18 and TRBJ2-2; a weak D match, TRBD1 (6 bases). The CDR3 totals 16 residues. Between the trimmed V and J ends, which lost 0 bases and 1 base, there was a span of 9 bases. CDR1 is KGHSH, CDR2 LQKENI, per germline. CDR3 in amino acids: CASSPPTQGNTGELFF. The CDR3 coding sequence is TGTGCCAGCTCACCACCGACACAGGGGAACACCGGGGAGCTGTTTTTT.

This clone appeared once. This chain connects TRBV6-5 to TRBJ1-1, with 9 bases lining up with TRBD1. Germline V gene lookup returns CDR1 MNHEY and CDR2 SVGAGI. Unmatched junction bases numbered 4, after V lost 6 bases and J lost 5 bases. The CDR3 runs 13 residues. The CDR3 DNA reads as TGTGCCAGCAGAGAGACAGGGGGGACTGAAGCTTTCTTT. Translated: CASRETGGTEAFF.

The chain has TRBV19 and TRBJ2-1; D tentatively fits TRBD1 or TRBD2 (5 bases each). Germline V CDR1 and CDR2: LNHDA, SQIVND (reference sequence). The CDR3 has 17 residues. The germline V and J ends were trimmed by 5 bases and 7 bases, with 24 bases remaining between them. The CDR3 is CASSDKSGTSLRNEQFF. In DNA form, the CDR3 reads TGTGCCAGTAGTGACAAATCCGGGACGTCACTTAGGAATGAGCAGTTCTTC.

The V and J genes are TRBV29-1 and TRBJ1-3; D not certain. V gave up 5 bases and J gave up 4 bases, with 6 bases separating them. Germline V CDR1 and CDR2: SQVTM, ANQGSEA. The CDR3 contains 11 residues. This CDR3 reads CSVLTGNTIYF. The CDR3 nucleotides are TGCAGCGTTCTTACCGGAAACACCATATATTTT.

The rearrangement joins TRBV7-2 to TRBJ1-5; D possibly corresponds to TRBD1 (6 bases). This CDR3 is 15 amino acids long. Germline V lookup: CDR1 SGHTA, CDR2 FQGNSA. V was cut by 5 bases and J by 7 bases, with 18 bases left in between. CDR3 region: CASSPQQGIGQPQHF. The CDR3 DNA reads TGTGCCAGCAGCCCCCAACAGGGTATCGGGCAGCCCCAGCATTTT.

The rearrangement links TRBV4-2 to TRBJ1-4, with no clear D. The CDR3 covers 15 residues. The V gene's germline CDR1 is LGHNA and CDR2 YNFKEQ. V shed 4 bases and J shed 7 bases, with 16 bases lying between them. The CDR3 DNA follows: TGTGCCAGCAGCCTAAGCGGATCGGACGGTGAAAAACTGTTTTTT. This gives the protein CASSLSGSDGEKLFF.

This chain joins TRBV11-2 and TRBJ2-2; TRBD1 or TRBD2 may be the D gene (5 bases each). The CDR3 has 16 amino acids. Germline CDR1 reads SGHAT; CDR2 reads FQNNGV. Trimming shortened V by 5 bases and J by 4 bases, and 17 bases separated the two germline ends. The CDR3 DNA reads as TGTGCCAGCAGCGTCGTTCGAGGGACGTCCACCGGGGAGCTGTTTTTT. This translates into CASSVVRGTSTGELFF.

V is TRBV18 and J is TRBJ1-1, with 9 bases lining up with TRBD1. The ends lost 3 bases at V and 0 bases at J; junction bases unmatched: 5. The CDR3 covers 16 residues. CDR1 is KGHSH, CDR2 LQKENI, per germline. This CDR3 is CASSPGTGLMNTEAFF. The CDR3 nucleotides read TGTGCCAGCTCACCCGGGACAGGGCTGATGAACACTGAAGCTTTCTTT.